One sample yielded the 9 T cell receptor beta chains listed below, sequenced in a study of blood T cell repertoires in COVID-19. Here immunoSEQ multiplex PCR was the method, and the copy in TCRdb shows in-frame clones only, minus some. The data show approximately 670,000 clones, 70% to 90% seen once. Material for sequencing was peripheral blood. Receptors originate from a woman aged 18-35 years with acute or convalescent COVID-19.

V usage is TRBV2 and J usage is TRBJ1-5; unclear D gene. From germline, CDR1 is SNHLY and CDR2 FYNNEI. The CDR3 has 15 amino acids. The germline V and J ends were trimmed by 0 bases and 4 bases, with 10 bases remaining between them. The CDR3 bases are TGTGCCAGCAGTGAAGCGTCTACAGAAAATCAGCCCCAGCATTTT. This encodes CASSEASTENQPQHF.

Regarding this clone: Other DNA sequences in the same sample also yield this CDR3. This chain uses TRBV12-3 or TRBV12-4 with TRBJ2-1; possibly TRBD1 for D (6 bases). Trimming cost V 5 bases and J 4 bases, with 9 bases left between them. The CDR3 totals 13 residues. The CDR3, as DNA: TGTGCCAGCAGTACAGGGTCTTACAATGAGCAGTTCTTC. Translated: CASSTGSYNEQFF.

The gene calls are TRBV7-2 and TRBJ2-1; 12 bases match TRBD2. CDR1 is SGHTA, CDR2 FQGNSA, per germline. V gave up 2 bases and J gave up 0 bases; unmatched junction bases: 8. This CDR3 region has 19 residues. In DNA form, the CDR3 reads TGTGCCAGCAGCTTACCCCTAGCGGGGGGGTATAGCTCCTACAATGAGCAGTTCTTC. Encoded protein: CASSLPLAGGYSSYNEQFF.

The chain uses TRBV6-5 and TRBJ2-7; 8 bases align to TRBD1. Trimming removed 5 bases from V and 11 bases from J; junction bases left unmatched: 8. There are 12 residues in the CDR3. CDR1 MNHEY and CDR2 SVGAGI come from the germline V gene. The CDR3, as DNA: TGTGCCAGCAGTCCCCGACAGGGGTGGAAGTACTTC. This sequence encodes CASSPRQGWKYF.

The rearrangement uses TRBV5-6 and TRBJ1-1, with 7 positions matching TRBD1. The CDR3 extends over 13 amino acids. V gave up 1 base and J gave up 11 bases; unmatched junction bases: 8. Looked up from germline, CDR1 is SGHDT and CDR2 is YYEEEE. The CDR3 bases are TGTGCCAGCAGCTTGTCGATCGGGACAGACGCTTTCTTT. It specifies CASSLSIGTDAFF.

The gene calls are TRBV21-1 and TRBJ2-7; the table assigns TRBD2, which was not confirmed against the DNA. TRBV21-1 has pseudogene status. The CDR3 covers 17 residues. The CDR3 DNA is TGTGCCAGCAGCAAGCACGCGTCGGGGGGGGTGATATACGAGCAGTACTTC. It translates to CASSKHASGGVIYEQYF.

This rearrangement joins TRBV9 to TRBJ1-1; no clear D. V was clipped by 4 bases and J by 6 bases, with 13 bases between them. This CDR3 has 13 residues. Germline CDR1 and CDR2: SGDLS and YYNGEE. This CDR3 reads CASSLQFGSEAFF. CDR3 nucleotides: TGTGCCAGCAGCCTCCAATTCGGGTCTGAAGCTTTCTTT.

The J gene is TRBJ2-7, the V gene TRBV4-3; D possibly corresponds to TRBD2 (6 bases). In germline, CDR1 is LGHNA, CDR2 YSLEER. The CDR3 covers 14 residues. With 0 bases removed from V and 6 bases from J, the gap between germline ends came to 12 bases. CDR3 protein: CASSQDLDYSEQYF. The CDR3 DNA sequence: TGCGCCAGCAGCCAAGATTTGGACTACTCCGAGCAGTACTTC.

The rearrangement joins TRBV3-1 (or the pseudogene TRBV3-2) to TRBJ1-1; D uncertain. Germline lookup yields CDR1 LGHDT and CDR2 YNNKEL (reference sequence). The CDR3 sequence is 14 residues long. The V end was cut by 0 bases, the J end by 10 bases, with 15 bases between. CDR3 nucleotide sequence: TGTGCCAGCAGCCAAGACGATCCCCCTTTTAGAGCTTTCTTT. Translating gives CASSQDDPPFRAFF.